This TCR beta chain stems from a study of cytomegalovirus exposure and HLA in healthy donors. Study-wide context: Earlier sequencing of 150 million to 200 million T cells yielded under 120 million unique TCR beta sequences.

Likely unrecorded immune exposures existed in these nominally healthy donors. V lost 8 bases and J 2 bases, leaving 16 bases between the germline ends. Germline loops: CDR1 MNHNY, CDR2 SVGAGI (reference sequence). This CDR3 is built from 15 residues. The sample holds a few counts of this clone. It was with 60 Vbeta and 13 Jbeta primers that the PCR ran. TCRdb's table, derived via immunoSEQ multiplex PCR, lists solely in-frame clones and lacks some. The sample lists about 120,000 clones, 60% to 75% occurring once. The sequence was collected from a woman aged 40 to 49 in good health and CMV-seropositive. The chain combines TRBV6-6 with TRBJ1-5; D gene unclear. The specimen was PBMCs. CDR3: CASAVGGSGNQPQHF. DNA for the CDR3: TGTGCCAGCGCCGTAGGAGGTAGCGGCAATCAGCCCCAGCATTTT.